The 9 T cell receptor beta chains presented below share a single source sample, sequenced in a study of cytotoxic CD8 clonotypes in ibrutinib-treated CLL. Clones were sequenced by immunoSEQ multiplex PCR, and TCRdb holds only the in-frame ones, with some missing. Of around 160,000 clones in the sample, 70% to 90% are singletons; the top ten hold around 3%. Sample: PBMCs, taken at disease progression, from a patient treated with ibrutinib. The receptors shown here come from a human donor with chronic lymphocytic leukemia.

This clone was detected only a few times. The rearrangement joins TRBV6-4 to TRBJ2-4, with D tentatively TRBD2 (5 bases). The CDR3 spans 15 residues. CDR1 is MRHNA and CDR2 is SNTAGT in the germline V gene. Between the trimmed V and J ends, which lost 4 bases and 8 bases, there was a span of 18 bases. The DNA for the CDR3 is TGTGCCAGCAGTGGAAGTGGGTCCGGAGGAGACATTCAGTACTTC. As protein: CASSGSGSGGDIQYF.

This clone has just one count. This sequence joins TRBV11-3 and TRBJ1-1; TRBD1 matches at 7 bases. Germline assignment: CDR1 SGHNT and CDR2 YENEEA. This CDR3 has 14 residues. Germline trimming cut 5 bases from V and 6 bases from J; bases unmatched to any gene: 9. The DNA of the CDR3 is TGTGCCAGCAGCCCCACAGGGGTAGTCGCTGAAGCTTTCTTT. Amino acids: CASSPTGVVAEAFF. Full variable domain (missing parts from reference TRBV11-3 and TRBJ1-1): EAGVVQSPRYKIIEKKQPVAFWCNPISGHNTLYWYLQNLGQGPELLIRYENEEAVDDSQLPKDRFSAERLKGVDSTLKIQPAELGDSAVYLCASSPTGVVAEAFFGQGTRLTVV.

The sample holds one count of this clone. The chain employs TRBV29-1 and TRBJ2-7; D remains unclear. There are 13 residues in the CDR3. Trimming took off 4 bases at V and 1 base at J, with 11 bases between the two ends. The germline V gene has CDR1 SQVTM and CDR2 ANQGSEA. The CDR3 sequence is CSVGTGHSYEQYF. CDR3 DNA sequence: TGCAGCGTTGGGACGGGTCATTCCTACGAGCAGTACTTC.

This chain connects TRBV5-4 to TRBJ1-4, with D uncertain. V lost 3 bases to trimming and J lost 14 bases, with 17 bases between them. The V gene's germline CDR1 is SGHNT and CDR2 YYREEE (reference sequence). CDR3 length: 13 amino acids. The CDR3 region is CASSSNRAGFLFF. The CDR3 DNA sequence: TGTGCCAGCAGCTCGAACCGGGCAGGTTTCCTGTTTTTT.

The gene calls are TRBV4-2 and TRBJ2-1; TRBD2 matches at 8 bases. Germline values: CDR1 LGHNA, CDR2 YNFKEQ. There are 14 residues in the CDR3. V shed 0 bases and J 8 bases; nucleotides not matched to a gene: 3. The CDR3: CASSQELSGDEQFF. The CDR3 DNA follows: TGTGCCAGCAGCCAAGAACTTAGCGGGGATGAGCAGTTCTTC.

V usage is TRBV5-4 and J usage is TRBJ2-7, with D tentatively TRBD1 or TRBD2 (6 bases each). V shed 4 bases and J shed 0 bases, with 11 bases lying between them. CDR1 is SGHNT and CDR2 is YYREEE in the germline V gene (reference sequence). The CDR3 runs to 14 residues. The CDR3 spells CASSPRDNSYEQYF. CDR3 coding DNA: TGTGCCAGCAGCCCGCGGGACAACTCCTACGAGCAGTACTTC.

This rearrangement joins TRBV28 to TRBJ1-3, with 8 bases identical to TRBD1. The CDR3 loop spans 15 amino acids. Germline V CDR1 and CDR2: MDHEN, SYDVKM. The ends lost 6 bases at V and 4 bases at J; junction bases unmatched: 8. The CDR3 bases are TGTGCCAGCAGCCCTAAAGGACAGGGCGGAAACACCATATATTTT. Its protein is CASSPKGQGGNTIYF.

V gene TRBV7-2 combines with J gene TRBJ2-1, with a tentative D call TRBD2 (5 bases). Trimming stripped 0 bases from V and 5 bases from J, with 20 bases between. Per germline, CDR1 SGHTA and CDR2 FQGNSA. The CDR3 runs to 18 residues. Here the CDR3 DNA reads TGTGCCAGCAGCTTAGCCCTTTGGCAGCGGCGAGTCAACAATGAGCAGTTCTTC. Translation: CASSLALWQRRVNNEQFF.

This CDR3 reads CASSKDRVTMNTEAFF. CDR3 in DNA: TGTGCCAGCAGCAAGGACAGGGTTACCATGAACACTGAAGCTTTCTTT. V is TRBV7-8 and J is TRBJ1-1; 8 positions agree with TRBD1. Germline V gene data show CDR1 as SGHVS and CDR2 as FQNEAQ. The J segment lost 0 bases and the V segment lost 5 bases, leaving 8 bases of the junction unmatched. This CDR3 has 16 amino acids.